This T cell receptor (beta chain) is drawn from a study of shared clonotypes between healthy human individuals. Study-wide results and limits: Large depth notwithstanding, sorted-subset sequencing proved incomplete by rarefaction. As a rule, naive subsets had a larger estimated richness than memory subsets.

The authors loaded roughly 200 ng DNA, 25,000 to 30,000 T cell genomes, into sorted-subset replicate PCRs. Produced via immunoSEQ multiplex PCR; TCRdb's table is partial and in-frame only. The repertoire holds 450,000 to 700,000 clones, with roughly 95% as singletons. Concerning this clone: The antigen is unknown.

The naive CD8 subset, CD45RO-negative cells positively selected for CCR7, excluded terminally differentiated effector memory CD45RA+ cells. The sequence was obtained from a woman in her thirties in good health. Sequenced sample: naive CD8+ T cells sorted from blood.

The CDR3 protein is CSAGGTGEQFF. As DNA, the CDR3 is TGCAGCGCAGGCGGGACTGGTGAGCAGTTCTTC. This sequence joins TRBV29-1 and TRBJ2-1; D may be TRBD2 (6 bases). V was shortened by 7 bases and J by 9 bases, with 13 bases between the two germline ends. CDR3 size: 11 residues. Germline V CDR1 and CDR2: SQVTM, ANQGSEA.